This entry lists 26 T cell receptor beta chains sequenced from one sample in a study of PD-L1 blockade in urothelial cancer. Sequenced by immunoSEQ multiplex PCR; TCRdb stores in-frame clones only, minus some. Of about 49,000 clones listed, 87% were seen once; the top ten hold 6% to 9%. The sample here was PBMCs, taken around atezolizumab (anti-PD-L1) treatment. The receptors shown here come from a man aged 55 to 70 with urothelial cancer.

The V call is TRBV15, the J call TRBJ2-6; D unclear. The ends were cut back, 2 bases at V and 0 bases at J, with 5 bases in the middle. The CDR3 extends over 15 amino acids. Germline assignment: CDR1 LNHNV and CDR2 YYDKDF (reference sequence). The CDR3 spells CATSRRFSGANVLTF. DNA of the CDR3: TGTGCCACCAGCAGACGGTTCTCTGGGGCCAACGTCCTGACTTTC.

This sequence joins TRBV30 and TRBJ2-3; TRBD1 agrees at 9 bases. The V gene's germline CDR1 is GTSNPN and CDR2 SVGIG (reference sequence). J was trimmed by 8 bases and V by 3 bases; bases with no gene match: 15. The CDR3 loop spans 16 amino acids. The CDR3 spells CAWRPTGTGTGGTQYF. CDR3 sequence (DNA): TGTGCCTGGAGGCCCACCGGGACAGGGACCGGAGGTACGCAGTATTTT. The whole variable domain, filled in from reference TRBV30 and TRBJ2-3, reads SQTIHQWPATLVQPVGSPLSLECTVEGTSNPNLYWYRQAAGRGLQLLFYSVGIGQISSEVPQNLSASRPQDRQFILSSKKLLLSDSGFYLCAWRPTGTGTGGTQYFGPGTRLTVL.

This clone was seen once. The V call is TRBV7-2, the J call TRBJ1-1; D uncertain. This CDR3 is built from 12 residues. V dropped 6 bases and J dropped 4 bases, with 9 bases sitting between them. Germline V gene lookup returns CDR1 SGHTA and CDR2 FQGNSA. The chain's CDR3 is CASRIGVTEAFF. For the CDR3, the DNA is TGTGCCAGCAGGATAGGAGTCACTGAAGCTTTCTTT.

This sequence joins TRBV30 and TRBJ1-2, with D unresolved. The CDR3 sequence is 15 residues long. The germline V and J ends were trimmed by 0 bases and 0 bases, with 11 bases remaining between them. Per germline, CDR1 GTSNPN and CDR2 SVGIG (reference sequence). CDR3 nucleotides: TGTGCCTGGAGTGTCCGACATGCGCCTAACTATGGCTACACCTTC. Residues: CAWSVRHAPNYGYTF. The full variable domain, rest sourced from reference TRBV30 and TRBJ1-2, is SQTIHQWPATLVQPVGSPLSLECTVEGTSNPNLYWYRQAAGRGLQLLFYSVGIGQISSEVPQNLSASRPQDRQFILSSKKLLLSDSGFYLCAWSVRHAPNYGYTFGSGTRLTVV.

The chain uses TRBV28 and TRBJ2-7, with TRBD2 matching 11 bases. The length of the CDR3 is 15 residues. Trimming removed 6 bases from V and 4 bases from J; junction bases left unmatched: 8. Germline assignment: CDR1 MDHEN and CDR2 SYDVKM. The CDR3 nucleotides are TGTGCCAGCAGCACCCATAGCGGGGGGGCTTACGAGCAGTACTTC. Translated, it gives CASSTHSGGAYEQYF.

This chain links TRBV10-1 with TRBJ2-3, with 7 nucleotides matching TRBD1. This CDR3 spans 14 amino acids. V lost 3 bases and J lost 4; bases outside the gene matches: 4. Germline CDR1 WNHNN, CDR2 SYGVQD (reference sequence). The DNA for the CDR3 is TGCGCCAGCAGTGAAGGGGACAGACCAGATACGCAGTATTTT. Translating gives CASSEGDRPDTQYF.

J is TRBJ1-4 and V is TRBV4-2, with D perhaps matching TRBD1 (6 bases). V lost 1 base and J 13 bases, leaving 16 bases between the germline ends. The germline V gene has CDR1 LGHNA and CDR2 YNFKEQ. The CDR3 totals 14 residues. CDR3 coding DNA: TGTGCCAGCAGCCAAGGCGTCGGGACATACGGACTGTTTTTT. Amino acids: CASSQGVGTYGLFF.

The CDR3 DNA reads TGTGCCAGCAGTGATGGTCCCACAGTTGACACCATATATTTT. Residues: CASSDGPTVDTIYF. The genes are TRBV2 and TRBJ1-3; unclear D gene. CDR3 length: 14 amino acids. CDR1 is SNHLY and CDR2 is FYNNEI in the germline V gene. V dropped 3 bases and J dropped 8 bases, with 14 bases sitting between them.

The V gene is TRBV7-2, the J gene TRBJ2-5; 12 bases match TRBD2. V shed 5 bases, J shed 0 bases, and the junction held 4 bases outside the gene matches. The CDR3 has 16 residues. The germline CDR1 and CDR2 sequences are SGHTA and FQGNSA. CDR3 sequence reads: CASSRSSGGDQETQYF. The CDR3 coding sequence is TGTGCCAGCAGCCGATCTAGCGGGGGGGACCAAGAGACCCAGTACTTC.

This clone was recorded once. The CDR3 DNA reads TGTGCCAGTAGTATCGGAGGGAAAAAACTGTTTTTT. Translation: CASSIGGKKLFF. The chain carries TRBV19 and TRBJ1-4; the D is unclear. V shed 3 bases and J shed 9 bases, with 8 bases lying between them. This CDR3 region has 12 residues. Germline CDR1 is LNHDA and CDR2 is SQIVND (reference sequence).

The table lists this clone with a count of one. The chain joins TRBV14 to TRBJ2-7; 7 bases align to TRBD1. Germline loops: CDR1 SGHDN, CDR2 FVKESK. Losses at the gene ends were 4 bases for V and 2 bases for J; bases not matched to a gene: 11. This CDR3 is 16 amino acids long. Here the CDR3 DNA reads TGTGCCAGCAGCCCGCGAACGGGACAGCAAACCTACGAGCAGTACTTC. Its translation: CASSPRTGQQTYEQYF.

This chain joins TRBV30 and TRBJ1-4, with a possible D match to TRBD1 (5 bases). Germline values: CDR1 GTSNPN, CDR2 SVGIG (reference sequence). The CDR3 sequence is 15 residues long. V was shortened by 1 base and J by 6 bases, with 15 bases between the two germline ends. The CDR3 loop reads CAWSAARGTHEKLFF. The DNA of the CDR3 is TGTGCCTGGAGTGCCGCCCGGGGGACGCATGAAAAACTGTTTTTT.

The chain joins TRBV5-1 to TRBJ2-5; 16 bases align to TRBD2. With 4 bases clipped from V and 0 bases from J, the junction kept 6 bases outside the gene matches. The CDR3 contains 18 residues. Germline V CDR1 and CDR2: SGHRS, YFSETQ. The CDR3 DNA follows: TGCGCCAGCAGCCTGGGACTAGCGGGGGGGATGTACCAAGAGACCCAGTACTTC. Encoded protein: CASSLGLAGGMYQETQYF.

The chain links TRBV21-1 to TRBJ2-5; the DNA was not compared with TRBD2, the D call given in the table. TRBV21-1 is a pseudogene. This CDR3 comprises 16 residues. CDR3 loop: CASSLRLAVLQETQYF. CDR3 coding DNA: TGTGCCAGCAGCCTTCGACTAGCGGTACTCCAAGAGACCCAGTACTTC.

V usage is TRBV6-1 and J usage is TRBJ1-5, with D hard to call. CDR3 size: 16 residues. CDR1 is MNHNS, CDR2 SASEGT, per germline. V was clipped by 4 bases and J by 2 bases, with 15 bases between them. CDR3 DNA: TGTGCCAGCAGTGGTTTAGCCGGCTATGGCAATCAGCCCCAGCATTTT. It is translated as CASSGLAGYGNQPQHF.

The DNA for the CDR3 is TGTGCCTGGAGTCCGCGGGACAGGGGAAGGGAAAAACTGTTTTTT. Protein: CAWSPRDRGREKLFF. V usage is TRBV30 and J usage is TRBJ1-4; TRBD1 agrees at 10 bases. The CDR3 is 15 residues long. CDR1 and CDR2 (germline): GTSNPN, SVGIG (reference sequence). V was clipped by 2 bases and J by 8 bases; unmatched bases: 8.

The count of this clone is one. V gene TRBV11-3 combines with J gene TRBJ2-7; 7 bases align to TRBD1. Germline CDR1 is SGHNT and CDR2 is YENEEA. This CDR3 spans 16 amino acids. The ends lost 1 base at V and 0 bases at J; junction bases unmatched: 6. The CDR3 here is CASSLAGTAGSYEQYF. CDR3 nucleotides: TGTGCCAGCAGCTTAGCCGGGACAGCCGGCTCCTACGAGCAGTACTTC.

The rearrangement links TRBV28 to TRBJ2-3; a weak D match, TRBD1 (5 bases). This CDR3 is 16 amino acids long. The V gene lost 2 bases and the J gene lost 3 bases, with 15 bases spanning the gap. Per germline, CDR1 MDHEN and CDR2 SYDVKM. CDR3 in DNA: TGTGCCAGCAGTTTAGGCAGGGCAGGGATGACAGATACGCAGTATTTT. Protein sequence: CASSLGRAGMTDTQYF.

The chain links TRBV5-6 to TRBJ2-4; tentatively, D is TRBD1 (5 bases). This CDR3 comprises 14 residues. V gave up 1 base and J gave up 3 bases, with 8 bases separating them. Germline V CDR1 and CDR2: SGHDT, YYEEEE. The CDR3 here is CASSLWGNKNIQYF. The CDR3, as DNA: TGTGCCAGCAGCTTGTGGGGCAACAAAAACATTCAGTACTTC.

The chain has TRBV5-4 and TRBJ2-3; possible D gene TRBD2, 5 bases. The CDR3 is 12 residues long. The V gene's germline CDR1 is SGHNT and CDR2 YYREEE (reference sequence). V lost 2 bases to trimming and J lost 5 bases, with 6 bases between them. CDR3 amino acids: CASSFGEDTQYF. CDR3 in DNA: TGTGCCAGCAGCTTCGGGGAAGATACGCAGTATTTT.

This clone has only one observation. The V call is TRBV5-1, the J call TRBJ2-7, with TRBD1 matching 8 bases. Per the germline V gene, CDR1 is SGHRS and CDR2 is YFSETQ. J gave up 2 bases and V 4 bases, and 8 bases lay outside the gene matches. The CDR3 length is 15 residues. CDR3 loop: CASSLSPTGAYEQYF. In nucleotides, the CDR3 is TGCGCCAGCAGCCTGTCGCCGACAGGGGCCTACGAGCAGTACTTC.

V is TRBV30 and J is TRBJ2-7; 12 bases line up with TRBD2. CDR1 and CDR2 from the germline V gene are GTSNPN and SVGIG (reference sequence). J lost 0 bases, V lost 4 bases, and 13 bases had no gene match. The CDR3 has 18 residues. The DNA of the CDR3 is TGTGCCTGGACGGGTTTCCTAGCGGGGGGGCCCAACTCCTACGAGCAGTACTTC. Its translation is CAWTGFLAGGPNSYEQYF.

As DNA, the CDR3 is TGTGCCAGCAGCTCCGGACAGGGATTCTACGAGCAGTACTTC. This gives the protein CASSSGQGFYEQYF. The rearrangement joins TRBV5-4 to TRBJ2-7; 8 bases are a match to TRBD1. The CDR3 totals 14 residues. V lost 3 bases to trimming and J lost 3 bases; unmatched junction nucleotides: 5. Germline V gene data show CDR1 as SGHNT and CDR2 as YYREEE (reference sequence).

V is TRBV9 and J is TRBJ2-3, with D possibly TRBD1 on 6 matching bases. The germline gives CDR1 SGDLS, CDR2 YYNGEE. This CDR3 is 14 amino acids long. The V end was cut by 2 bases, the J end by 3 bases, with 10 bases between. The CDR3 here is CASSVGAGTDTQYF. In nucleotides, the CDR3 is TGTGCCAGCAGCGTGGGGGCCGGGACAGATACGCAGTATTTT.

J is TRBJ2-3 and V is TRBV6-1; 9 nucleotides line up with TRBD1. There are 15 residues in the CDR3. Germline V CDR1 and CDR2: MNHNS, SASEGT. The J segment lost 3 bases and the V segment lost 6 bases, leaving 7 bases of the junction unmatched. This CDR3 is CASSAGQGRTDTQYF. CDR3 nucleotide sequence: TGTGCCAGCAGCGCGGGACAGGGAAGGACAGATACGCAGTATTTT.

The chain links TRBV19 to TRBJ1-2; possible D gene TRBD1, 5 bases. Germline lookup yields CDR1 LNHDA and CDR2 SQIVND (reference sequence). The germline V and J ends were trimmed by 2 bases and 0 bases, with 10 bases remaining between them. The CDR3 has 15 amino acids. The CDR3 reads CASSIIPGANYGYTF. The CDR3 nucleotides read TGTGCCAGTAGTATAATCCCGGGGGCTAACTATGGCTACACCTTC.